The clone carrying this T cell receptor beta chain was picked up one time. The junction had 4 bases not matched to a gene; V was cut back by 6 bases and J by 5 bases. The CDR3 covers 14 residues. From germline, CDR1 is WNHNN and CDR2 SYGVQD (reference sequence). The sample originates from a study of blood T cell repertoires in COVID-19. Donors in Cohort 3 counted as recovered after two negative PCRs, clearance, or symptom resolution. This table comes from immunoSEQ multiplex PCR, and its TCRdb copy is limited to in-frame clones, with some not included. This sample yields 280,000 or so clones, of which 70% to 90% are seen a single time; roughly 2% belongs to the top ten.

The sample taken for sequencing was PBMCs or T cells enriched from blood (not recorded which). The rearrangement links TRBV10-1 to TRBJ2-1, with TRBD2 matching 10 bases. This receptor was taken from a man between 25 and 39 years old who had recovered from COVID-19. The chain's CDR3 is CASSSGGADNEQFF. DNA for the CDR3: TGCGCCAGCAGCAGCGGGGGGGCGGACAATGAGCAGTTCTTC.